Sequencing of this T cell receptor (beta chain) was carried out in a study of T cell responses to AZD1222 COVID-19 vaccine. This clone was detected only once. Its antigen remains unknown. Here immunoSEQ multiplex PCR was the method, and the copy in TCRdb shows in-frame clones only, minus some. The top ten clones hold 15% to 20% of a sample with some 98,000 clones, roughly 90% of them seen once. V shed 1 base and J shed 5 bases, with 18 bases lying between them. The CDR3 loop spans 16 amino acids. Germline-derived CDR1 and CDR2 are MGHRA and YSYEKL. Study-wide results and caveats: Seropositive status at baseline applied to only six AZD1222 recipients. CD4 TCRs associated with vaccination spanned spike, dominating at 160-218 and 743-854. When two AZD1222 doses had been given, Spike-specific TCR breadth and depth rose.

The sequence was obtained from an adult who received the AZD1222 COVID-19 vaccine. The chain is built from TRBV4-1 and TRBJ2-7; D might be TRBD2 (6 bases). Sample: peripheral blood, taken 28 days after the second AZD1222 dose. CDR3 residues: CASSQVLRGRTHEQYF. The CDR3 DNA reads as TGCGCCAGCAGCCAAGTTCTTCGGGGGAGAACCCACGAGCAGTACTTC.